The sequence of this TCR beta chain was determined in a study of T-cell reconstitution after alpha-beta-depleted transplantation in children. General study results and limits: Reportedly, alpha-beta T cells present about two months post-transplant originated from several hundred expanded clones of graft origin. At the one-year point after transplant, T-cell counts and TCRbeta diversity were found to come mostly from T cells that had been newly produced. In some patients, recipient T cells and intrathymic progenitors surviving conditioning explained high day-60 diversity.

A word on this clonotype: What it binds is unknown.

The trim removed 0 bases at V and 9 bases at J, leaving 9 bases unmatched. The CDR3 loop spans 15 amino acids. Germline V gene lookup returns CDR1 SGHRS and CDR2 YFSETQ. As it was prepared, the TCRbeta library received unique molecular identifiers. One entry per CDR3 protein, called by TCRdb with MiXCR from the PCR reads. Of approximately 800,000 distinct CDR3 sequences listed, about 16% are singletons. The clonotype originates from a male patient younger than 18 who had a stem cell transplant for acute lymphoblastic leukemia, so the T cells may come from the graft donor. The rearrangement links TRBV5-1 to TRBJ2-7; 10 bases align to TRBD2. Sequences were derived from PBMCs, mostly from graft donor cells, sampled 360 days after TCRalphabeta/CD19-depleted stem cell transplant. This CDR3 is CASSLAHLAGDPQYF. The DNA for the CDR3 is TGCGCCAGCAGCTTGGCCCATCTAGCGGGAGACCCGCAGTACTTC. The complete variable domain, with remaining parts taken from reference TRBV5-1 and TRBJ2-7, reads KAGVTQTPRYLIKTRGQQVTLSCSPISGHRSVSWYQQTPGQGLQFLFEYFSETQRNKGNFPGRFSGRQFSNSRSEMNVSTLELGDSALYLCASSLAHLAGDPQYFGPGTRLTVT.